This passage covers 8 T cell receptor beta chains from one sample sequenced in a study of T cell responses to AZD1222 COVID-19 vaccine. TCRdb keeps only in-frame clones here, not all; method: immunoSEQ multiplex PCR. This sample has some 190,000 clones, with about nine tenths found just once. This sample comprised peripheral blood, obtained 28 days after the second AZD1222 dose. The receptors shown here come from an adult who received the AZD1222 COVID-19 vaccine.

This chain links TRBV5-1 with TRBJ1-4, with 9 bases that match TRBD1. Trimming took 1 base from V and 6 from J; bases not matched to a gene: 1. Germline V CDR1 and CDR2: SGHRS, YFSETQ. The length of the CDR3 is 14 residues. The CDR3, as DNA: TGCGCCAGCAGCTTGACAGGGGGCCATGAAAAACTGTTTTTT. The encoded protein is CASSLTGGHEKLFF.

The CDR3 nucleotides read TGTGCCAGCGATCCCTTGACGGACACAGATACGCAGTATTTT. Translation: CASDPLTDTDTQYF. The rearrangement uses TRBV2 and TRBJ2-3, with unresolved D. V was clipped by 8 bases and J by 2 bases, with 14 bases between them. This CDR3 spans 14 amino acids. CDR1 SNHLY and CDR2 FYNNEI come from the germline V gene.

This CDR3 is CASSLSSGQGANEQFF. CDR3 nucleotides: TGTGCCAGCAGCTTATCTTCGGGACAGGGGGCTAATGAGCAGTTCTTC. V usage is TRBV7-2 and J usage is TRBJ2-1; 12 nucleotides match TRBD1. V lost 2 bases and J lost 7; bases outside the gene matches: 6. Germline V CDR1 and CDR2: SGHTA, FQGNSA. CDR3 size: 16 residues.

The chain couples TRBV28 to TRBJ2-1; the match to TRBD1 covers 8 bases. The V gene's germline CDR1 is MDHEN and CDR2 SYDVKM. Trimming took 6 bases from V and 5 from J; bases not matched to a gene: 3. The CDR3 spans 13 residues. DNA of the CDR3: TGTGCCAGCAGAGGACAGGGAGACAATGAGCAGTTCTTC. Translated: CASRGQGDNEQFF.

The chain joins TRBV19 to TRBJ2-5; D unresolved. Germline CDR1 is LNHDA and CDR2 is SQIVND (reference sequence). Trimming removed 1 base at V and 5 bases at J, with 8 bases between. The length of the CDR3 is 13 residues. CDR3 region: CASSIGAVETQYF. CDR3 nucleotides: TGTGCCAGTAGTATAGGCGCTGTGGAGACCCAGTACTTC. The whole variable domain, filled in from reference TRBV19 and TRBJ2-5, reads DGGITQSPKYLFRKEGQNVTLSCEQNLNHDAMYWYRQDPGQGLRLIYYSQIVNDFQKGDIAEGYSVSREKKESFPLTVTSAQKNPTAFYLCASSIGAVETQYFGPGTRLLVL.

This clone was detected only once. The rearrangement uses TRBV7-9 and TRBJ2-7; D is perhaps TRBD1 (6 bases). The germline CDR1 and CDR2 sequences are SEHNR and FQNEAQ (reference sequence). Deletions cut 3 bases from V and 3 bases from J, with 27 bases between. There are 19 residues in the CDR3. CDR3 nucleotide sequence: TGTGCCAGCAGCTTTTTATCCCCCACCGCAGACAGGCATTTCTACGAGCAGTACTTC. Protein product: CASSFLSPTADRHFYEQYF.

The chain joins TRBV20-1 to TRBJ1-2; D gene unclear. Trimming removed 3 bases at V and 0 bases at J, with 11 bases between. This CDR3 has 14 amino acids. Looked up from germline, CDR1 is DFQATT and CDR2 is SNEGSKA (reference sequence). In DNA, the CDR3 is TGCAGTGCTAGTGAACGATTAGCTAACTATGGCTACACCTTC. This gives the protein CSASERLANYGYTF.

This chain connects TRBV2 to TRBJ1-2; 7 bases map to TRBD1. CDR1 is SNHLY and CDR2 is FYNNEI in the germline V gene. The CDR3 sequence is 16 residues long. Trimming cost V 6 bases and J 1 base; bases outside gene matches: 11. The DNA for the CDR3 is TGTGCCAGCAGGCACGTCCGGGACAGAATTAACTATGGCTACACCTTC. Translation: CASRHVRDRINYGYTF.